This TCR beta chain derives from a study of CD8+ T cells in alopecia areata. Extracted from the samples, RNA was reverse transcribed into cDNA to serve as the sequencing template. TCRdb's copy holds only in-frame clones and misses some; the assay was immunoSEQ multiplex PCR. The sample holds 120,000 or so clones; about 50% are singletons and the top ten take 8% to 11%. Study conclusions and caveats: In patients, TCRs were shared less clearly than in mice, and HLA may possibly be involved.

Concerning this clone: Its target is unknown.

This clonotype was sampled from a human donor with alopecia areata. Sequencing was carried out using NKG2D-low CD8+ T cells sorted from blood.

CDR3 bases: TGCGCCAGCAGCCCAGGGGGGCCTAATCAGCCCCAGCATTTT. Translated, it gives CASSPGGPNQPQHF. The chain recombines TRBV4-1 with TRBJ1-5, with TRBD1 identical over 7 bases. The V gene end was trimmed by 4 bases and the J gene end by 4 bases; junction bases not matched to a gene: 4. Germline values: CDR1 MGHRA, CDR2 YSYEKL. The CDR3 is made up of 14 amino acids.